The T cell receptor (beta chain) described here comes from a study of T cell changes during pregnancy in multiple sclerosis (dated by TCRdb to about 2019). In the study overall: The study looked at changes in the T cell repertoire across pregnancy in women with multiple sclerosis.

The germline V gene (reference sequence) sets CDR1 to SEHNR and CDR2 to FQNEAQ. Including cysteine and phenylalanine, the CDR3 has 15 amino acids. This entry keeps only the CDR3 DNA: 45 bases, framed from base 1. Clipping removes 8 bases from V and 0 bases from J, with 6 as the unmatched junction base count. The library was produced with the immunoSEQ multiplex PCR assay. TCRdb mirrors the immuneACCESS table, restricted to in-frame sequences. Some clones are absent from its copies; in checked studies, under half trace to an unresolved V gene, and the reason for the others is unknown. Present in this sample are tens of thousands of clones, roughly 92% of which were seen just once. The ten largest clones represent less than 3.5% of the sample. This clone was detected once. The specificity of this receptor is unknown. Per-nucleotide qualities are absent, and no much larger clonotype sits a single base away.

This specimen consisted of peripheral blood, obtained in the third trimester of pregnancy. The chain is made from TRBV7-9 and TRBJ2-1; 8 bases in between match TRBD1. The sequence was obtained from a female donor in good health, enrolled as a control in a pregnancy study. The CDR3 region reads CASGGQARSYNEQFF. The DNA reads TGTGCCAGCGGGGGACAGGCCCGCTCCTACAATGAGCAGTTCTTC. When the CDR3 is completed using the reference TRBV7-9 and TRBJ2-1 genes on either side, the full variable domain is DTGVSQNPRHKITKRGQNVTFRCDPISEHNRLYWYRQTLGQGPEFLTYFQNEAQLEKSRLLSDRFSAERPKGSFSTLEIQRTEQGDSAMYLCASGGQARSYNEQFFGPGTRLTVL.